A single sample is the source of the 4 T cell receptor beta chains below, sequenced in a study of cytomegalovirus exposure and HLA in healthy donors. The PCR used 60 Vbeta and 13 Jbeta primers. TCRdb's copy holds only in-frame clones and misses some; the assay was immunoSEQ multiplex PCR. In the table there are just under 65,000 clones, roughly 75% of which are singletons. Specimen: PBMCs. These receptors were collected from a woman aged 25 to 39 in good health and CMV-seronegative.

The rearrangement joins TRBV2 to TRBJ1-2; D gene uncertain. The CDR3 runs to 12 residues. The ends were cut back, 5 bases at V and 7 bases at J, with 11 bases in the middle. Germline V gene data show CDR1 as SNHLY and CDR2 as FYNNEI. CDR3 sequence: CASSIFSPGYTF. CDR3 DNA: TGTGCCAGCAGTATATTTTCTCCTGGCTACACCTTC.

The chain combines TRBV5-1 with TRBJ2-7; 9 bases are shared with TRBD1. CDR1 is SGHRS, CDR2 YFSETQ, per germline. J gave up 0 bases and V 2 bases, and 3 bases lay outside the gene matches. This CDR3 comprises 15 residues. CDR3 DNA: TGCGCCAGCAGCTTATTGACAGGGGGCTCCTACGAGCAGTACTTC. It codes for CASSLLTGGSYEQYF.

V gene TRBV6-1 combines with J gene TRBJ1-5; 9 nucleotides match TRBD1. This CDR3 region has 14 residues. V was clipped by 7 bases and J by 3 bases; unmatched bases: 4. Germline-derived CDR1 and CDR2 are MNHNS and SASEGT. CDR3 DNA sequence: TGTGCCAGCAACCGGGACAGGGTCAATCAGCCCCAGCATTTT. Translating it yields CASNRDRVNQPQHF.

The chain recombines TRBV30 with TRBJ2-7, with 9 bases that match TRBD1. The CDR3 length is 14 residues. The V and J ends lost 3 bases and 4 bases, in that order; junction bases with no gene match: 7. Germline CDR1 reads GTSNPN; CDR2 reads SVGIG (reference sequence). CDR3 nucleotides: TGTGCCTGGAGAACCGGGACAGGGTCTTACGAGCAGTACTTC. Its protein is CAWRTGTGSYEQYF.